Reported below is one TCR beta chain. Germline CDR1 KGHDR, CDR2 SFDVKD. V dropped 7 bases and J dropped 2 bases, with 5 bases sitting between them. The CDR3 has 13 residues. This specimen belongs to a study of blood T cell repertoires in COVID-19. Study-wide background: Spain, Italy and the United States supplied samples that represented acute and convalescent COVID-19. The analysed material was cDNA or gDNA that came from T cells, B-cell-depleted T cells, or PBMCs.

Original data processing: Scientists estimated how many nucleated cells there were by amplifying reference gene primers. Using immunoSEQ multiplex PCR, the repertoire was profiled, and TCRdb retains in-frame clones only, with some absent. D and trimming were read from the DNA, whereas the V and J calls and clone size are those reported in that table. The data contain some 73,000 clones, about 93% of them singletons. Source material: peripheral blood. The sequence derives from a human donor in a cohort sampled during active COVID-19. This chain joins TRBV24-1 and TRBJ1-6; the D gene is possibly TRBD1 (5 bases). The CDR3 reads CATRGAYNSPLHF. CDR3 in DNA: TGTGCCACCAGAGGGGCCTATAATTCACCCCTCCACTTT.